The 9 T cell receptor beta chains below come from one sample, sequenced in a study of identical twins. TCRdb re-called the 5' RACE reads with MiXCR, one entry per CDR3 protein. The sample records 200,000 to 250,000 distinct CDR3 sequences, about 7.5% being singletons. Separately, the same data were catalogued under a study of yellow fever vaccine responses in identical twins.

The source material was memory (CD45RO+) T cells sorted from blood. The receptors were sampled from a woman aged 18-29 years in good health.

This clonotype was counted ten times or more. V is TRBV15 and J is TRBJ1-2; TRBD1 agrees at 9 bases. The length of the CDR3 is 15 residues. From germline, CDR1 is LNHNV and CDR2 YYDKDF (reference sequence). J lost 7 bases, V lost 1 base, and 7 bases had no gene match. This CDR3 is CATSRAGTGLSGYTF. The CDR3 region has the DNA TGTGCCACCAGCAGAGCCGGGACAGGGTTAAGTGGCTACACCTTC.

Comment on this clonotype: This clone may be a read error of a much larger clone one base away. The chain couples TRBV11-2 to TRBJ2-7; the D call may be TRBD1 or TRBD2 (5 bases each). CDR1 is SGHAT and CDR2 is FQNNGV in the germline V gene. The CDR3 loop spans 15 amino acids. V was clipped by 7 bases and J by 3 bases, with 19 bases between them. CDR3 coding DNA: TGTGCCAGCACCGAACTTAGTGGGACGGTCTACGAGCAGTACTTC. Protein product: CASTELSGTVYEQYF.

Only a few counts were recorded for this clonotype. The gene calls are TRBV20-1 and TRBJ2-7; D is undetermined. V lost 5 bases and J 2 bases, leaving 7 bases between the germline ends. Germline lookup yields CDR1 DFQATT and CDR2 SNEGSKA (reference sequence). The CDR3 covers 11 residues. Written as DNA, the CDR3 is TGCAGTGCTTTGATCACCTACGAGCAGTACTTC. It codes for CSALITYEQYF.

In this sample, this clonotype turned up many times. V gene TRBV6-5 combines with J gene TRBJ2-7; the D is unclear. Trimming pared 4 bases from V and 2 bases from J, leaving 3 bases between. CDR3 length equals 11 residues. Germline V gives CDR1 MNHEY, CDR2 SVGAGI. The CDR3, as DNA: TGTGCCAGCAGTTCTCCCTACGAGCAGTACTTC. As protein: CASSSPYEQYF.

This clonotype was seen repeatedly, ten times or more. The rearrangement uses TRBV7-2 and TRBJ2-3; 8 nucleotides match TRBD2. Germline assignment: CDR1 SGHTA and CDR2 FQGNSA. CDR3 length: 15 amino acids. V lost 2 bases and J lost 9; bases outside the gene matches: 10. The CDR3 is CASSLKTGGLGTQYF. The CDR3 DNA reads as TGTGCCAGCAGCTTAAAGACGGGGGGGCTCGGGACGCAGTATTTT.

Many counts were recorded for this clonotype. The rearrangement links TRBV2 to TRBJ2-2; no firm D call. The CDR3 spans 14 residues. Per germline, CDR1 SNHLY and CDR2 FYNNEI. V was pared by 0 bases and J by 5 bases, with 7 bases between. Written as DNA, the CDR3 is TGTGCCAGCAGTGAAGCGCGAAAGACCGGGGAGCTGTTTTTT. Encoded protein: CASSEARKTGELFF.

The chain couples TRBV18 to TRBJ2-1, with TRBD2 matching 14 bases. The CDR3 has 16 amino acids. Germline lookup yields CDR1 KGHSH and CDR2 LQKENI. Trimming at V came to 3 bases and at J to 9 bases, leaving 7 bases not matched to a gene. This CDR3 reads CASSPWTSGGPGEQFF. In DNA, the CDR3 is TGTGCCAGCTCACCCTGGACTAGCGGGGGGCCGGGTGAGCAGTTCTTC.

The chain carries TRBV6-5 and TRBJ2-3; 7 positions agree with TRBD1. The CDR3 covers 15 residues. V gave up 2 bases and J gave up 6 bases; unmatched junction bases: 8. Germline loops: CDR1 MNHEY, CDR2 SVGAGI. This chain's CDR3 is CASSYPLGTEDTQYF. Here the CDR3 DNA reads TGTGCCAGCAGTTACCCTTTGGGGACAGAGGATACGCAGTATTTT.

This clonotype came up a few times. The rearrangement uses TRBV27 and TRBJ2-7; 9 nucleotides match TRBD1. The CDR3 is made up of 15 amino acids. Trimming at V came to 4 bases and at J to 4 bases, leaving 8 bases not matched to a gene. Looked up from germline, CDR1 is MNHEY and CDR2 is SMNVEV (reference sequence). CDR3 amino acids: CASSYPGQGKYEQYF. CDR3 bases: TGTGCCAGCAGTTACCCCGGACAGGGGAAATACGAGCAGTACTTC.